This entry features one T cell receptor (beta chain) sequence. Its specificity is unknown. Amplified TCR beta CDR3 regions came from RNA transcripts. The HTBI primer set drove a first-round RT-PCR of the TCR CDR3. TCRdb independently ran MiXCR on the multiplex PCR reads; one entry per CDR3 protein. The sample has some 350,000 distinct CDR3 sequences, roughly an eighth seen once; the top ten hold about a third. CDR1 is LNHDA, CDR2 SQIVND, per germline (reference sequence). V was pared by 3 bases and J by 2 bases, with 19 bases between. The CDR3 totals 17 residues. These data originate in a study of T cells in Graves' hyperthyroidism and ophthalmopathy. At the level of the study: The blood sample was taken at first diagnosis, before treatment began. General observations from the study: Model output signaled ophthalmopathy a median around 5.9 months ahead of onset.

Diagnoses used clinical symptoms, serum thyroxine and TRAb, thyroid ultrasound and orbital computed tomography. This receptor was obtained from a woman aged 40 to 55 with Graves' ophthalmopathy. Specimen: blood. The chain is built from TRBV19 and TRBJ2-5, with D possibly being TRBD1 or TRBD2 (5 bases each). The DNA for the CDR3 is TGTGCCAGTAGTATTTATCGGGTAGACGGGACGCAAGAGACCCAGTACTTC. Translating it yields CASSIYRVDGTQETQYF.